This T cell receptor (beta chain) was documented in a study of blood T cell repertoires in COVID-19. Germline V gives CDR1 SGHDT, CDR2 YYEEEE. The CDR3 totals 16 residues. V shed 4 bases, J shed 3 bases, and the junction held 12 bases outside the gene matches. Sequencing was performed with immunoSEQ multiplex PCR; in TCRdb, only in-frame clones are kept and a portion is missing. In the table there are 90,000 or so clones, more than 70% of which are singletons. The chain uses TRBV5-6 and TRBJ1-1, with 7 bases matching TRBD1. This clonotype was sampled from a man aged 60 to 75 with acute or convalescent COVID-19. The sequenced material came from peripheral blood. CDR3 loop: CASSLERGRGDTEAFF. The CDR3 coding sequence is TGTGCCAGCAGCCTCGAGAGGGGGCGAGGGGACACTGAAGCTTTCTTT.